A selection of T cell receptor beta chains follows, all from one sample in a study of T cell responses to AZD1222 COVID-19 vaccine. Method: immunoSEQ multiplex PCR; TCRdb's copy keeps in-frame clones and lacks some. The table includes about 140,000 clones, 80% to 95% detected once. The sequencing here drew on peripheral blood, taken on day 0 of AZD1222 vaccination. The receptors were gathered from an adult in good health. The CDR3 runs from the conserved cysteine through the conserved F or W. The D gene is left open where the match is weak. Rows give clone size only sometimes, using once, few, many, or a class for an expanded clone.

length	V	J	D	size	DNA	CDR3
14	TRBV5-6	TRBJ2-7	.	.	TGTGCCAGCAGCTGGGCGGGGAACTCCTACGAGCAGTACTTC	CASSWAGNSYEQYF
14	TRBV27	TRBJ1-4	.	.	TGTGCCAGCAGTCCCCGGGTGGGGTGGGAAAAACTGTTTTTT	CASSPRVGWEKLFF
13	TRBV24-1	TRBJ2-7	.	.	TGTGCCACCAGTGAGGGTAGTTCCTACGAGCAGTACTTC	CATSEGSSYEQYF
15	TRBV28	TRBJ1-3	TRBD1	.	TGTGCCAGCAGTCAGCTCGGGACAGGAATTAGCACCATATATTTT	CASSQLGTGISTIYF
17	TRBV7-3	TRBJ2-3	TRBD2	.	TGTGCCAGCAGCCGGTCGGGGGGACTGCTAAGCGCAGATACGCAGTATTTT	CASSRSGGLLSADTQYF
14	TRBV29-1	TRBJ1-1	.	.	TGCAGCGTTGAAGATCTGACGGCTAACACTGAAGCTTTCTTT	CSVEDLTANTEAFF
16	TRBV6-2/TRBV6-3	TRBJ1-5	.	.	TGTGCCAGCAGTTACCTGTGGGGACCTACCCAACGGCCCCAGCATTTT	CASSYLWGPTQRPQHF
14	TRBV2	TRBJ2-7	TRBD2	.	TGTGCCAGCAGTGTCGGGACTAGCGACTACGAGCAGTACTTC	CASSVGTSDYEQYF
16	TRBV6-4	TRBJ2-1	.	.	TGTGCCAGCAGTGACTCTTTTCGGAGCTCCTACAATGAGCAGTTCTTC	CASSDSFRSSYNEQFF
16	TRBV6-4	TRBJ2-2	.	few	TGTGCCAGCAGTGACTCGGGGACATCGAACACCGGGGAGCTGTTTTTT	CASSDSGTSNTGELFF
12	TRBV28	TRBJ1-1	.	.	TGTGCCAGCAGTTTCTTGGCTGAAGAAGCTTTCTTT	CASSFLAEEAFF
17	TRBV2	TRBJ2-1	TRBD1	.	TGTGCCAGCAGTGAATTGTACAGGGGGGACTCCTACAATGAGCAGTTCTTC	CASSELYRGDSYNEQFF
15	TRBV9	TRBJ2-5	.	.	TGTGCCAGCAGCGCAGACGGATCCTCTTGGGAGACCCAGTACTTC	CASSADGSSWETQYF
15	TRBV4-1	TRBJ2-3	TRBD2	.	TGCGCCAGCAGCCAAAGCGGGAGGAGCACAGATACGCAGTATTTT	CASSQSGRSTDTQYF
14	TRBV4-2	TRBJ1-2	.	.	TGTGCCAGCAGCCAAGGTATCGTGGACTATGGCTACACCTTC	CASSQGIVDYGYTF
15	TRBV5-8	TRBJ1-5	.	.	TGTGCCAGCAGCTTGGTACGGCTCAACAATCAGCCCCAGCATTTT	CASSLVRLNNQPQHF
16	TRBV28	TRBJ2-7	.	few	TGTGCCAGCAGATCACACAATTGGGGGGCCTCCTACGAGCAGTACTTC	CASRSHNWGASYEQYF
14	TRBV10-2	TRBJ2-5	.	.	TGCGCCACCTCCCCGCTAGGGTCTGGGGAGACCCAGTACTTC	CATSPLGSGETQYF
15	TRBV4-2	TRBJ2-5	TRBD2	.	TGTGCCAGCAGCGCCCGACTAGCGGGGGAAGAGACCCAGTACTTC	CASSARLAGEETQYF
14	TRBV19	TRBJ1-3	.	few	TGTGCCAGTAGTTTCGGCAGCTCTGGAAACACCATATATTTT	CASSFGSSGNTIYF
18	TRBV7-3	TRBJ2-1	TRBD1	.	TGTGCCAGCAGCACGACAGGGCGCGCTGGTCTCTCCTACAATGAGCAGTTCTTC	CASSTTGRAGLSYNEQFF
16	TRBV6-5	TRBJ2-1	.	.	TGTGCCAGCAGTTACTCTAAAAGACAGGTTCACGATGAGCAGTTCTTC	CASSYSKRQVHDEQFF
14	TRBV6-2/TRBV6-3	TRBJ2-2	.	.	TGTGCCAGCAGCCAGGGGGAGGGCACCGGGGAGCTGTTTTTT	CASSQGEGTGELFF
14	TRBV28	TRBJ2-6	.	.	TGTGCCAGCAGTGTCTTCTCTGGGGCCAACGTCCTGACTTTC	CASSVFSGANVLTF
14	TRBV7-3	TRBJ2-2	.	.	TGTGCCAGCAGCCAACAGACTGGAACCGGGGAGCTGTTTTTT	CASSQQTGTGELFF
14	TRBV28	TRBJ1-6	TRBD1	.	TGTGCCAGCAGCCAACCGGGACAGGCCAGACCCCTCCACTTT	CASSQPGQARPLHF
14	TRBV7-9	TRBJ2-7	.	.	TGTGCCAGCAGCTTAGGGGTGACCTCCTACGAGCAGTACTTC	CASSLGVTSYEQYF
12	TRBV2	TRBJ1-2	.	.	TGTGCCAGCGGACAGTTTAACTATGGCTACACCTTC	CASGQFNYGYTF
16	TRBV6-1	TRBJ2-2	TRBD2	.	TGTGCCAGCAGTGATCGGACTAGCGGGGTTAACGGGGAGCTGTTTTTT	CASSDRTSGVNGELFF
13	TRBV6-5	TRBJ2-5	.	.	TGTGCCAGCAGTTACCGATCGCTTGAGACCCAGTACTTC	CASSYRSLETQYF
14	TRBV9	TRBJ1-2	TRBD1	.	TGTGCCAGCAGCGTGACAGGGGGCGCAAATGGCTACACCTTC	CASSVTGGANGYTF
13	TRBV6-1	TRBJ2-7	TRBD2	.	TGTGCCAGCAGTGGGACTAGTTATGCCGAGCAGTACTTC	CASSGTSYAEQYF
13	TRBV5-1	TRBJ1-1	.	.	TGCGCCAGCCGGAGGGGCGGAAACACTGAAGCTTTCTTT	CASRRGGNTEAFF
15	TRBV18	TRBJ1-2	.	.	TGTGCCAGCTCACCACCGGGCCAGCGGGACTATGGCTACACCTTC	CASSPPGQRDYGYTF
14	TRBV6-5	TRBJ1-6	TRBD1	few	TGTGCCAGCAGTTTGACAGGGTTAGGTTCACCCCTCCACTTT	CASSLTGLGSPLHF
13	TRBV11-2	TRBJ1-2	.	.	TGTGCCAGCAGCAAGGACAGTGGATACGGCTACACCTTC	CASSKDSGYGYTF
15	TRBV9	TRBJ2-6	.	.	TGTGCCAGCAGCCTACAGGGCTCTGGGGCCAACGTCCTGACTTTC	CASSLQGSGANVLTF
15	TRBV28	TRBJ1-3	TRBD1	.	TGTGCCAGCACCTCAGATCGGACAGGGGGAAACACCATATATTTT	CASTSDRTGGNTIYF
15	TRBV11-1	TRBJ2-1	.	.	TGTGCCAGCAGCTTCGCGAGGTGGCGTTACAATGAGCAGTTCTTC	CASSFARWRYNEQFF
16	TRBV10-1	TRBJ2-1	TRBD2	.	TGCGCCAGCAGTGCGGGGACTAGCGGGGGTGGAGATGAGCAGTTCTTC	CASSAGTSGGGDEQFF
14	TRBV7-9	TRBJ2-7	.	.	TGTGCCAGCAGCACGATAGGACCGGAACCTCACCCTCTTTTC	CASSTIGPEPHPLF
22	TRBV2	TRBJ2-3	TRBD2	.	TGTGCCAGCAGTGAGCCCCCGGGGACTAGCGGGAGAGGGGAAGTGAACACAGATACGCAGTATTTT	CASSEPPGTSGRGEVNTDTQYF
16	TRBV19	TRBJ2-3	.	once	TGTGCCAGTAGTCCCTACAGGGATACGATTGAGGATACGCAGTATTTT	CASSPYRDTIEDTQYF
15	TRBV19	TRBJ2-1	.	.	TGTGCCAGTAGTATCGGGCAGTCCTCCTACAATGAGCAGTTCTTC	CASSIGQSSYNEQFF
13	TRBV5-1	TRBJ2-3	.	.	TGCGCCAGCAGCTCCCAGGGGACAGATACGCAGTATTTT	CASSSQGTDTQYF
13	TRBV28	TRBJ1-4	.	.	TGTGCCAGCTGGGGATCCCCGAATGAAAAACTGTTTTTT	CASWGSPNEKLFF
13	TRBV9	TRBJ1-2	.	once	TGTGCCAGCAGCCTATCAGGTGGATATGGCTACACCTTC	CASSLSGGYGYTF
14	TRBV5-4	TRBJ2-7	TRBD2	.	TGTGCCAGCAGCTTGGGGGGGGGTAGTTACGAGCAGTACTTC	CASSLGGGSYEQYF
18	TRBV7-9	TRBJ2-6	.	.	TGTGCCAGCAGCTCCGCCGGGGGACCCCTACCCGGGGCCAACGTCCTGACTTTC	CASSSAGGPLPGANVLTF
13	TRBV6-1	TRBJ2-7	.	.	TGTGCCAGCAGTGACGGCGAGGCGGGTAGAAAGTACTTC	CASSDGEAGRKYF
14	TRBV7-3	TRBJ2-3	.	.	TGTGCCAGCAGCTTGGGGAGGGGGATCGATACGCAGTATTTT	CASSLGRGIDTQYF